These 17 T cell receptor beta chains were all obtained from the same sample, sequenced in a study of vaccination and CD4 T cells after COVID-19. The treatment: roughly ten-day PBMC culture with coronavirus spike peptide pools or control peptides (ViraFEST assay). These receptors' antigens are unknown. At the Johns Hopkins FTIC core, DNA taken from cultured CD4+ T cells was sequenced by way of the Oncomine TCR Beta short-read assay. TCRdb redid the calling of the PCR reads with MiXCR, one entry per CDR3 protein. Found here are thousands of distinct CDR3 sequences, about 19% of them singletons; the top ten hold roughly 9%. Here the sequenced sample was CD4+ T cells from blood, cultured in vitro, taken after SARS-CoV-2 vaccination. The receptor set was obtained from a human donor who had recovered from COVID-19.

This clonotype is categorized as medium-sized (0.01 to 0.1%). The chain uses TRBV4-1 and TRBJ2-5; D uncertain. The length of the CDR3 is 11 residues. V was cut by 0 bases and J by 5 bases, with 1 base left in between. Per the germline V gene, CDR1 is MGHRA and CDR2 is YSYEKL. CDR3 in amino acids: CASSQDETQYF. The CDR3 DNA reads TGCGCCAGCAGCCAAGATGAGACCCAGTACTTC.

The CDR3 coding sequence is TGTGCCAGCAGCTTAGAGGTCAGCTCCTACAATGAGCAGTTCTTC. It specifies CASSLEVSSYNEQFF. The rearrangement joins TRBV5-4 to TRBJ2-1; no firm D call. The CDR3 sequence is 15 residues long. V lost 2 bases and J 0 bases, leaving 9 bases between the germline ends. CDR1 and CDR2 from the germline V gene are SGHNT and YYREEE (reference sequence).

V gene TRBV7-2 combines with J gene TRBJ1-1; the D is unclear. Germline V CDR1 and CDR2: SGHTA, FQGNSA. V lost 5 bases and J lost 0, with 7 bases in between. This CDR3 is built from 13 residues. CDR3 protein: CASSVHMNTEAFF. The CDR3 nucleotides read TGTGCCAGCAGCGTCCACATGAACACTGAAGCTTTCTTT.

The J gene is TRBJ2-7, the V gene TRBV29-1, with D perhaps TRBD1 (6 bases). The V and J ends lost 7 bases and 5 bases respectively, with 18 bases between them. CDR1 SQVTM and CDR2 ANQGSEA come from the germline V gene. CDR3 size: 13 residues. CDR3 sequence: CSGQVSMGHEQYF. CDR3 coding DNA: TGCAGCGGACAGGTTAGCATGGGCCACGAGCAGTACTTC.

This clonotype counts as medium-sized. V usage is TRBV6-5 and J usage is TRBJ2-1; D unclear. Trimming cost V 4 bases and J 2 bases, with 6 bases left between them. The CDR3 is 13 amino acids. Germline V CDR1 and CDR2: MNHEY, SVGAGI. The CDR3 bases are TGTGCCAGCAGTTCGCACACCTACAATGAGCAGTTCTTC. Protein sequence: CASSSHTYNEQFF.

This chain links TRBV4-2 with TRBJ2-2, with 9 bases identical to TRBD1. The germline CDR1 and CDR2 sequences are LGHNA and YNFKEQ. V was pared by 3 bases and J by 6 bases, with 8 bases of the junction left unmatched. This CDR3 has 16 residues. The CDR3 DNA sequence: TGTGCCAGCAGCCATTTAGGGACAGGGAAATCCGGGGAGCTGTTTTTT. Protein product: CASSHLGTGKSGELFF.

The chain has TRBV12-3 or TRBV12-4 and TRBJ2-5; the D is unclear. CDR3 length: 14 residues. V shed 6 bases and J shed 2 bases, with 13 bases lying between them. The CDR3 is CASSWSGYQETQYF. Written as DNA, the CDR3 is TGTGCCAGCAGCTGGAGTGGGTATCAAGAGACCCAGTACTTC.

The V gene is TRBV6-5, the J gene TRBJ1-5; D may be TRBD1 (5 bases). V was pared by 4 bases and J by 0 bases, with 13 bases between. The germline V gene encodes CDR1 MNHEY and CDR2 SVGAGI. The CDR3 contains 16 residues. The CDR3 region is CASSSLTGGSNQPQHF. In DNA, the CDR3 is TGTGCCAGCAGTTCCCTGACGGGGGGTAGCAATCAGCCCCAGCATTTT.

A few counts support this clonotype. The rearrangement uses TRBV28 and TRBJ2-1; D unresolved. Between the trimmed V and J ends, which lost 5 bases and 0 bases, there was a span of 11 bases. Per germline, CDR1 MDHEN and CDR2 SYDVKM. This CDR3 is 15 amino acids long. CDR3 sequence (DNA): TGTGCCAGCAGTCCGACAAGGAGCTCCTACAATGAGCAGTTCTTC. It encodes CASSPTRSSYNEQFF.

By its share, this clonotype is medium-sized. This chain connects TRBV25-1 to TRBJ2-3; D may be TRBD2 (6 bases). Per the germline V gene, CDR1 is MGHDK and CDR2 is SYGVNS. There are 14 residues in the CDR3. V lost 2 bases and J 2 bases, leaving 8 bases between the germline ends. The CDR3 coding sequence is TGTGCCAGCAGTGAAGGGGGACTCACAGATACGCAGTATTTT. Translation gives CASSEGGLTDTQYF.

This clonotype qualifies as medium-sized. The CDR3: CASSALGRGGRAQYF. Here the CDR3 DNA reads TGTGCCAGCAGTGCTTTAGGCCGGGGGGGGAGGGCCCAGTACTTC. This sequence joins TRBV27 and TRBJ2-5; 8 bases fit TRBD2. The germline CDR1 and CDR2 sequences are MNHEY and SMNVEV (reference sequence). J gave up 9 bases and V 5 bases, and 14 bases lay outside the gene matches. The CDR3 has 15 residues.

The chain is built from TRBV19 and TRBJ1-5; tentative D call: TRBD1 (6 bases). This CDR3 has 15 amino acids. Between the trimmed V and J ends, which lost 4 bases and 2 bases, there was a span of 12 bases. From germline, CDR1 is LNHDA and CDR2 SQIVND (reference sequence). DNA for the CDR3: TGTGCCAGTAGTAGGGGCGAGGGGGGCAATCAGCCCCAGCATTTT. This codes for CASSRGEGGNQPQHF.

The genes are TRBV4-1 and TRBJ2-1, with D possibly matching TRBD2 (5 bases). Germline assignment: CDR1 MGHRA and CDR2 YSYEKL. The CDR3 is 14 residues long. The V end lost 0 bases, the J end lost 8 bases, and 11 bases lay between the germline ends. The CDR3 protein is CASSQDPAGDEQFF. CDR3 in DNA: TGCGCCAGCAGCCAAGATCCAGCCGGGGATGAGCAGTTCTTC.

V is TRBV5-5 and J is TRBJ1-1; a possible D gene is TRBD1 (6 bases). The CDR3 runs to 13 residues. CDR1 and CDR2 from the germline V gene are SGHKS and YYEKEE (reference sequence). V shed 4 bases and J shed 12 bases, with 19 bases lying between them. The CDR3 DNA reads TGTGCCAGCAGCATACGGGACACTGGAGACCCTTTCTTT. This translates into CASSIRDTGDPFF.

The chain uses TRBV27 and TRBJ2-3, with TRBD2 matching 9 bases. CDR3 size: 16 residues. The junction had 10 bases not matched to a gene; V was cut back by 5 bases and J by 4 bases. Germline CDR1 reads MNHEY; CDR2 reads SMNVEV (reference sequence). DNA of the CDR3: TGTGCCAGCAGTCCGGGGACTAGCTCCTACGCAGATACGCAGTATTTT. This gives the protein CASSPGTSSYADTQYF.

This clonotype turned up a few times. The chain uses TRBV27 and TRBJ2-7; TRBD2 agrees at 8 bases. The CDR3 spans 14 residues. CDR1 MNHEY and CDR2 SMNVEV come from the germline V gene (reference sequence). The junction had 10 bases not matched to a gene; V was cut back by 5 bases and J by 7 bases. The CDR3 here is CASSEGLAGGEQYF. CDR3 bases: TGTGCCAGCAGTGAAGGACTCGCGGGAGGTGAGCAGTACTTC.

This clonotype came up a few times. The rearrangement joins TRBV20-1 to TRBJ2-1; 8 nucleotides line up with TRBD2. CDR1 DFQATT and CDR2 SNEGSKA come from the germline V gene (reference sequence). There are 16 residues in the CDR3. V lost 0 bases and J lost 3; bases outside the gene matches: 7. In nucleotides, the CDR3 is TGCAGTGCTAGAGATATGCGGGGGGATTACTACAATGAGCAGTTCTTC. This gives the protein CSARDMRGDYYNEQFF.